One and the same sample provided the 29 T cell receptor beta chains below, sequenced in a study of T cells in Graves' hyperthyroidism and ophthalmopathy. RNA transcripts provided the source from which TCR beta CDR3 regions were amplified. The TCR CDR3 was amplified in a first-round RT-PCR using the HTBI primer set. Each CDR3 protein gets one entry after TCRdb re-called the multiplex PCR reads with MiXCR. Of hundreds of thousands of distinct CDR3 sequences in the sample, 16% are singletons; the top ten hold roughly 3%. The sample consisted of blood. The receptors were sampled from a woman between 40 and 55 years old with Graves' ophthalmopathy.

DNA of the CDR3: TGTGCCAGCAGTGAGGGACAGCCAGGAAACACCATATATTTT. It yields the protein CASSEGQPGNTIYF. The chain has TRBV2 and TRBJ1-3, with 7 positions matching TRBD1. CDR3 size: 14 residues. V shed 3 bases and J 4 bases; nucleotides not matched to a gene: 3. From germline, CDR1 is SNHLY and CDR2 FYNNEI.

This clonotype came up many times. V and J are TRBV5-1 and TRBJ2-1; tentatively, D is TRBD1 or TRBD2 (5 bases each). The CDR3 is 15 residues long. Trimming took 0 bases from V and 1 from J, leaving 8 bases between them. Germline V gives CDR1 SGHRS, CDR2 YFSETQ. In nucleotides, the CDR3 is TGCGCCAGCAGCTTGGCGGGACCTTCCTACAATGAGCAGTTCTTC. This encodes CASSLAGPSYNEQFF.

This clonotype was detected ten times or more. The chain uses TRBV12-3 or TRBV12-4 and TRBJ2-5; 8 bases line up with TRBD2. CDR3 length: 12 amino acids. After removal of 8 bases from V and 3 bases from J, the junction contained 2 bases not matched to a gene. CDR3 nucleotides: TGTGCCAGCTCGGGAGGGAAAGAGACCCAGTACTTC. It yields the protein CASSGGKETQYF.

This clonotype was seen at least ten times. This chain links TRBV7-3 with TRBJ2-1; tentative D call: TRBD2 (5 bases). CDR1 SGHTA and CDR2 FQGTGA come from the germline V gene. V was trimmed by 2 bases and J by 1 base, leaving 9 bases between them. The CDR3 is 15 amino acids. The CDR3 spells CASSLLAASYNEQFF. As DNA, the CDR3 is TGTGCCAGCAGCTTACTAGCCGCTTCCTACAATGAGCAGTTCTTC.

In its sample, this clonotype was seen many times. This chain uses TRBV3-1 with TRBJ1-1; D ambiguous. This CDR3 contains 15 residues. Germline loops: CDR1 LGHDT, CDR2 YNNKEL (reference sequence). Trimming took off 2 bases at V and 1 base at J, with 11 bases between the two ends. The CDR3 DNA follows: TGTGCCAGCAGCCAACACGGGCGGACGAACACTGAAGCTTTCTTT. Translating gives CASSQHGRTNTEAFF.

This clonotype was counted many times. The V call is TRBV7-2, the J call TRBJ2-1; TRBD2 aligns across 7 bases. This CDR3 region has 17 residues. In germline, CDR1 is SGHTA, CDR2 FQGNSA. Trimming cost V 2 bases and J 2 bases; bases outside gene matches: 9. The CDR3: CASSLTPGRGTYNEQFF. CDR3 nucleotides: TGTGCCAGCAGCTTAACGCCGGGGCGGGGGACCTACAATGAGCAGTTCTTC.

A remark on this clonotype: This may arise from a read error, as a much more abundant clone is one base away. The chain combines TRBV30 with TRBJ2-7, with unresolved D. V shed 8 bases and J shed 12 bases, with 23 bases lying between them. In germline, CDR1 is GTSNPN, CDR2 SVGIG (reference sequence). The CDR3 has 12 amino acids. The CDR3 DNA is TGTGCCCGGTCCGGGCCCTATCCCCCGCGGTACTTC. It yields the protein CARSGPYPPRYF.

The chain recombines TRBV9 with TRBJ1-2; D gene unclear. Germline V gene lookup returns CDR1 SGDLS and CDR2 YYNGEE. The CDR3 loop spans 13 amino acids. Deletions cut 4 bases from V and 7 bases from J, with 14 bases between. This CDR3 reads CASSPRLKGGYTF. The CDR3 region has the DNA TGTGCCAGCAGCCCCCGGCTTAAGGGTGGCTACACCTTC.

This clonotype was recorded at least ten times. The V and J genes are TRBV5-6 and TRBJ1-1; 8 bases are shared with TRBD1. V shed 5 bases, J shed 1 base, and the junction held 4 bases outside the gene matches. CDR1 and CDR2 (germline): SGHDT, YYEEEE. The CDR3 consists of 14 residues. CDR3 amino acids: CASRRTGKNTEAFF. In DNA form, the CDR3 reads TGTGCCAGCAGACGGACAGGGAAGAACACTGAAGCTTTCTTT.

The chain is built from TRBV20-1 and TRBJ1-5, with D possibly matching TRBD1 (6 bases). The CDR3 is 21 residues long. Germline loops: CDR1 DFQATT, CDR2 SNEGSKA (reference sequence). Trimming took 0 bases from V and 11 from J, leaving 38 bases between them. CDR3 sequence: CSARDYGGLRGGTVGRQSQHF. For the CDR3, the DNA is TGCAGTGCTAGAGATTATGGGGGCCTCCGAGGGGGTACCGTTGGTCGACAGTCCCAGCATTTT.

This clonotype was seen a handful of times. This sequence joins TRBV29-1 and TRBJ2-1; the D is unclear. Germline V gene sequence: CDR1 SQVTM, CDR2 ANQGSEA. This CDR3 is 14 amino acids long. Trimming took 7 bases from V and 0 from J, leaving 13 bases between them. As DNA, the CDR3 is TGCAGCGCCAGAGATAGCAGCTCCTACAATGAGCAGTTCTTC. Translated, it gives CSARDSSSYNEQFF.

The CDR3, as DNA: TGCGCCAGCAGCAGGACAGGGGTTCTCAATGGCTACACCTTC. Translated, it gives CASSRTGVLNGYTF. This chain uses TRBV5-1 with TRBJ1-2; 9 bases align to TRBD1. Losses at the gene ends were 4 bases for V and 6 bases for J; bases not matched to a gene: 7. This CDR3 has 14 residues. Germline assignment: CDR1 SGHRS and CDR2 YFSETQ.

This clonotype was counted at least ten times. The chain links TRBV7-8 to TRBJ2-7; D perhaps matches TRBD1 (5 bases). The ends were cut back, 8 bases at V and 3 bases at J, with 14 bases in the middle. Germline CDR1 SGHVS, CDR2 FQNEAQ. The CDR3 extends over 13 amino acids. The CDR3, as DNA: TGTGCCAGCGGAAAAATAGGGGACTACGAGCAGTACTTC. Encoded protein: CASGKIGDYEQYF. Full variable domain (missing parts from reference TRBV7-8 and TRBJ2-7): GAGVSQSPRYKVAKRGQDVALRCDPISGHVSLFWYQQALGQGPEFLTYFQNEAQLDKSGLPSDRFFAERPEGSVSTLKIQRTQQEDSAVYLCASGKIGDYEQYFGPGTRLTVT.

This clonotype was detected a few times. The V gene is TRBV5-4, the J gene TRBJ2-3; TRBD2 matches at 10 bases. Germline lookup yields CDR1 SGHNT and CDR2 YYREEE (reference sequence). The CDR3 sequence is 17 residues long. With 1 base clipped from V and 4 bases from J, the junction kept 9 bases outside the gene matches. DNA of the CDR3: TGTGCCAGCAGCTTGTCCAAACTAGCGGGAACGGCAGATACGCAGTATTTT. As protein: CASSLSKLAGTADTQYF.

This clonotype was observed many times. The J gene is TRBJ1-1, the V gene TRBV10-3; weak D call: TRBD1 (5 bases). CDR3 size: 14 residues. Germline V gene sequence: CDR1 ENHRY, CDR2 SYGVKD. V shed 6 bases and J shed 4 bases, with 15 bases lying between them. The CDR3 DNA sequence: TGTGCCATCAGGGGGACGGCCTGGGGCACTGAAGCTTTCTTT. Its protein product is CAIRGTAWGTEAFF.

This clonotype has ten or more counts. The J gene is TRBJ2-1, the V gene TRBV7-9, with D unresolved. Germline V lookup: CDR1 SEHNR, CDR2 FQNEAQ (reference sequence). V was clipped by 5 bases and J by 9 bases, with 5 bases between them. The CDR3 is 10 amino acids. This CDR3 reads CASSRLEQFF. The CDR3 coding sequence is TGTGCCAGCAGCCGACTTGAGCAGTTCTTC.

In this sample, this clonotype turned up a few times. The genes are TRBV12-5 and TRBJ2-6, with a tentative D call TRBD1 (5 bases). V was trimmed by 5 bases and J by 0 bases, leaving 8 bases between them. The CDR3 runs 15 residues. Germline lookup yields CDR1 LGHNT and CDR2 FRNRAP. CDR3 region: CASGPRGSGANVLTF. The CDR3 DNA reads TGTGCTAGTGGTCCTAGGGGCTCTGGGGCCAACGTCCTGACTTTC.

Concerning this clonotype itself: One base away lies a much larger clone, so this may be a sequencing read error. The rearrangement links TRBV9 to TRBJ1-1; a possible D gene is TRBD1 (5 bases). The CDR3 totals 14 residues. Germline CDR1 SGDLS, CDR2 YYNGEE. Trimming shortened V by 4 bases and J by 10 bases, and 20 bases separated the two germline ends. DNA for the CDR3: TGTGCCAGCAGCTCAAGCGGCGGGGCGAGCGGAGCTTTCTTT. The encoded protein is CASSSSGGASGAFF.

The sample holds many counts of this clonotype. This sequence joins TRBV2 and TRBJ2-1; D gene unclear. The germline V gene encodes CDR1 SNHLY and CDR2 FYNNEI. The CDR3 sequence is 11 residues long. V was clipped by 6 bases and J by 3 bases, with 3 bases between them. The CDR3 coding sequence is TGTGCCAGCAGGCACTACAATGAGCAGTTCTTC. Translating it yields CASRHYNEQFF.

The sample holds many counts of this clonotype. The rearrangement uses TRBV11-2 and TRBJ2-6; 8 nucleotides match TRBD1. V shed 5 bases, J shed 0 bases, and the junction held 9 bases outside the gene matches. From germline, CDR1 is SGHAT and CDR2 FQNNGV. CDR3 length: 18 residues. CDR3 residues: CASSNRDRSSSGANVLTF. The CDR3 bases are TGTGCCAGCAGCAACCGGGACAGGTCAAGCTCTGGGGCCAACGTCCTGACTTTC.

In its sample, this clonotype was seen many times. CDR3 coding DNA: TGCGCCAGCTCAGGGGGGTCTGGCTATGGCTACACCTTC. Protein sequence: CASSGGSGYGYTF. This chain connects TRBV5-1 to TRBJ1-2; the match to TRBD1 covers 7 bases. With 7 bases clipped from V and 4 bases from J, the junction kept 7 bases outside the gene matches. This CDR3 has 13 amino acids. The germline V gene has CDR1 SGHRS and CDR2 YFSETQ.

The gene calls are TRBV20-1 and TRBJ2-3, with D perhaps assigned TRBD1 or TRBD2 (5 bases each). V gave up 1 base and J gave up 6 bases, with 14 bases separating them. CDR1 is DFQATT, CDR2 SNEGSKA, per germline (reference sequence). CDR3 length: 14 residues. The chain's CDR3 is CSARAGTLSDTQYF. The CDR3 region has the DNA TGCAGTGCTAGAGCGGGGACCCTGTCCGATACGCAGTATTTT.

The table lists this clonotype with a few counts. The rearrangement links TRBV5-1 to TRBJ2-3, with D possibly being TRBD1 (6 bases). CDR1 is SGHRS, CDR2 YFSETQ, per germline. V gave up 6 bases and J gave up 2 bases, with 13 bases separating them. There are 14 residues in the CDR3. The CDR3 region is CASNAGDNTDTQYF. In DNA, the CDR3 is TGCGCCAGCAACGCCGGGGACAACACAGATACGCAGTATTTT.

This clonotype has a handful of counts. The rearrangement joins TRBV4-1 to TRBJ2-5, with 8 bases lining up with TRBD2. With 1 base clipped from V and 0 bases from J, the junction kept 10 bases outside the gene matches. The germline CDR1 and CDR2 sequences are MGHRA and YSYEKL. The CDR3 runs to 18 residues. The CDR3 nucleotides read TGCGCCAGCAGCCAAGCTGTGTGGTCGGGAGGGCACCAAGAGACCCAGTACTTC. It specifies CASSQAVWSGGHQETQYF.

This clonotype was counted many times. The gene calls are TRBV12-5 and TRBJ1-5; a weak D match, TRBD1 (6 bases). Looked up from germline, CDR1 is LGHNT and CDR2 is FRNRAP. Trimming removed 2 bases from V and 1 base from J, with 9 bases in between. This CDR3 is built from 15 residues. The CDR3 sequence: CASGLSGGSNQPQHF. CDR3 coding DNA: TGTGCTAGTGGTTTGTCCGGGGGCAGCAATCAGCCCCAGCATTTT.

The gene calls are TRBV20-1 and TRBJ2-3; 10 bases agree with TRBD2. J lost 2 bases, V lost 3 bases, and 2 bases had no gene match. The CDR3 spans 14 residues. Germline V gene data show CDR1 as DFQATT and CDR2 as SNEGSKA (reference sequence). The CDR3 sequence is CSARTSGYTDTQYF. The DNA for the CDR3 is TGCAGTGCTAGGACTAGCGGGTACACAGATACGCAGTATTTT.

This clonotype was detected many times. This chain joins TRBV2 and TRBJ2-3, with TRBD1 as a possible D gene (5 bases). This CDR3 spans 14 amino acids. V lost 5 bases and J 4 bases, leaving 13 bases between the germline ends. Looked up from germline, CDR1 is SNHLY and CDR2 is FYNNEI. This chain's CDR3 is CASSQGGSPDTQYF. In DNA form, the CDR3 reads TGTGCCAGCAGTCAGGGTGGGTCACCAGATACGCAGTATTTT. The whole variable domain, remainder taken from reference TRBV2 and TRBJ2-3, is EPEVTQTPSHQVTQMGQEVILRCVPISNHLYFYWYRQILGQKVEFLVSFYNNEISEKSEIFDDQFSVERPDGSNFTLKIRSTKLEDSAMYFCASSQGGSPDTQYFGPGTRLTVL.

This clonotype was counted many times. This chain connects TRBV27 to TRBJ2-7; 14 bases line up with TRBD2. The CDR3 length is 18 residues. The V gene's germline CDR1 is MNHEY and CDR2 SMNVEV (reference sequence). V shed 5 bases and J 6 bases; nucleotides not matched to a gene: 15. CDR3 bases: TGTGCCAGCAGTGTGGACCCACCGGGACTAGCGGGGGTTATCGAGCAGTACTTC. As protein: CASSVDPPGLAGVIEQYF.

This clonotype was observed at least ten times. CDR3 loop: CASSQRVVNEQYF. In nucleotides, the CDR3 is TGTGCCAGCAGCCAGCGGGTCGTGAACGAGCAGTACTTC. The J gene is TRBJ2-7, the V gene TRBV3-1, with a weak D call TRBD2 (5 bases). Germline values: CDR1 LGHDT, CDR2 YNNKEL (reference sequence). V was cut by 3 bases and J by 5 bases, with 11 bases left in between. This CDR3 is built from 13 residues.